This TCR beta chain was observed in a study of regulatory T cells in long-lasting Graves disease. Study-wide background: Persistent Graves' disease denoted over 5 years of antithyroid drugs plus positive TSH receptor antibodies.

Both iRepertoire HTBI primers and Arm-PCR of CDR3 regions were used to build the TCR beta libraries. In the source study's methods: Taken together, the samples had around 60 TRBV and roughly 14 TRBJ segments identified. TCRdb fed the multiplex PCR reads into MiXCR, producing one record per CDR3 protein. The V and J calls were determined by TCRdb, not by the authors. The sample yields about 300,000 distinct CDR3 sequences, around a fifth seen once. Time point given: persistent/refractory GD, antithyroid drugs over 5 years with positive TRAb. After RNA was extracted from PBMCs, the TCR library was made from it. In this sample, this clonotype turned up a few times. Its antigen is unidentified. Germline V gives CDR1 DFQATT, CDR2 SNEGSKA (reference sequence). This CDR3 has 18 amino acids. The V gene end was trimmed by 2 bases and the J gene end by 0 bases; junction bases not matched to a gene: 10. General observations from the study: Rather than thyroid tissue, only peripheral blood underwent study. Persistent patients had more shared public clonotypes (about 2,800) than new patients (roughly 940).

The sequencing here drew on peripheral blood mononuclear cells (PBMCs), taken when the disease was refractory, from a patient treated with antithyroid drugs. The sequence derives from a female donor with Graves disease. This chain joins TRBV20-1 and TRBJ1-1, with 12 bases identical to TRBD1. CDR3 nucleotide sequence: TGCAGTGCTAGAACGTTGGTGGGACAGGGGGCTATGAACACTGAAGCTTTCTTT. It yields the protein CSARTLVGQGAMNTEAFF.